Listed here are 5 T cell receptor beta chains from one sample, sequenced in a study of T cells after posttransplantation cyclophosphamide. Clones were read by immunoSEQ multiplex PCR, and TCRdb kept only the in-frame ones, dropping some. The sample records 850 to 950 clones, approximately 60% being singletons. Cyclophosphamide on days +3 and +4 followed busulfan-fludarabine conditioning and a marrow graft. Material: CD8+ T cells sorted from PBMCs, obtained 84 days after allogeneic stem cell transplant with posttransplant cyclophosphamide. These receptors all stem from a male patient in his thirties who received an allogeneic stem cell transplant from a related donor, was CMV-positive, and had no GVHD. The graft donor may account for some of the T cells.

V and J are TRBV7-2 and TRBJ2-7; 13 positions agree with TRBD2. The V gene end was trimmed by 5 bases and the J gene end by 6 bases; junction bases not matched to a gene: 10. CDR1 is SGHTA, CDR2 FQGNSA, per germline. The CDR3 is 16 amino acids. The CDR3 here is CASSTGLAGVGVEQYF. DNA for the CDR3: TGTGCCAGCAGCACCGGACTAGCGGGAGTCGGGGTCGAGCAGTACTTC.

J is TRBJ1-5 and V is TRBV5-6; TRBD1 matches 7 bases. The V gene's germline CDR1 is SGHDT and CDR2 YYEEEE. V dropped 1 base and J dropped 4; count of bases not matched to a gene: 5. The CDR3 sequence is 15 residues long. The CDR3 sequence is CASSLWGQQNQPQHF. The CDR3, as DNA: TGTGCCAGCAGCTTGTGGGGACAGCAAAATCAGCCCCAGCATTTT.

The chain has TRBV4-3 and TRBJ2-2; D perhaps matches TRBD2 (5 bases). The CDR3 consists of 14 residues. The germline V gene encodes CDR1 LGHNA and CDR2 YSLEER. The V end was cut by 2 bases, the J end by 7 bases, with 11 bases between. This CDR3 reads CASSQNLAGGELFF. CDR3 DNA: TGCGCCAGCAGCCAAAACCTAGCTGGCGGGGAGCTGTTTTTT.

Notes on this clone: The final CDR3 position lacks the conserved phenylalanine or tryptophan, pointing to a likely read error. No DNA is shown, since the ends of the CDR3 on it are uncertain; the CDR3 is the one TCRdb lists. The genes are TRBV9 and TRBJ1-2; the table calls TRBD1, which could not be checked here. The CDR3 is made up of 13 amino acids, end residues included. Germline CDR1 SGDLS, CDR2 YYNGEE. The CDR3 here is CASSGDRDYGYAL.

The rearrangement joins TRBV5-6 to TRBJ2-6; 13 nucleotides agree with TRBD2. From germline, CDR1 is SGHDT and CDR2 YYEEEE. CDR3 length: 17 residues. With 3 bases clipped from V and 1 base from J, the junction kept 1 base outside the gene matches. The CDR3 loop reads CASSSGLAGSGANVLTF. CDR3 bases: TGTGCCAGCAGCTCGGGACTAGCGGGGTCTGGGGCCAACGTCCTGACTTTC.